The present TCR beta chain was sequenced within a study of identical twins. General study results and limits: Insertions were fewer in abundant cord blood beta clonotypes, whereas memory repertoires showed none of this pattern. For monozygotic twins, models underestimated out-of-frame TCR alpha sharing.

Trimming cost V 1 base and J 3 bases, with 13 bases left between them. Per germline, CDR1 LGHNT and CDR2 FRNRAP. The CDR3 has 16 amino acids. A template switching step contributed a universal primer site, while unique molecular identifiers were present in the cDNA. TCRdb ran MiXCR on the 5' RACE reads and lists one entry per CDR3 protein. The table shows around 670,000 distinct CDR3 sequences, with around 5.7% occurring only once. With respect to this clonotype: The antigen remains undetermined.

The sequence derives from a man younger than 35 in good health. The sample consisted of naive T cells sorted from blood. The rearrangement uses TRBV12-5 and TRBJ2-1; D is perhaps TRBD2 (6 bases). The CDR3: CASGLGSGGDYNEQFF. CDR3 nucleotides: TGTGCTAGTGGTTTGGGGTCCGGAGGGGACTACAATGAGCAGTTCTTC.